The clone carrying this T cell receptor (beta chain) was detected many times. What it binds is not known. Each CDR3 protein is one row after TCRdb ran MiXCR on the 5' RACE reads. This sample has roughly 160,000 distinct CDR3 sequences, with around a tenth found just once. This sample stems from a study of T-cell memory formation after mild COVID-19. Across the whole study: TCR clusters were largely donor specific. Study outcomes and limitations: Contracting CD4+ clones lay largely in CM and EM, with CD8+ ones residing in EMRA. Memory cells collected pre-infection included some clones that later responded, suggesting cross-reactive memory joined. Contracting clones, day 15 to 85, had balanced CD4/CD8, and later expanders favored CD4+.

The CDR3 totals 16 residues. Losses at the gene ends were 0 bases for V and 0 bases for J; bases not matched to a gene: 3. Germline CDR1 SGHRS, CDR2 YFSETQ. Input material: PBMCs or a T cell subset sorted from them (not recorded which). The rearrangement links TRBV5-1 to TRBJ2-3; 8 bases line up with TRBD2. The sequence was obtained from a man aged 18-30 years who had mild COVID-19 (a few samples of this study predate the infection). Cell type and time point are not known. CDR3 residues: CASSLASSGSTDTQYF. Written as DNA, the CDR3 is TGCGCCAGCAGCTTGGCGTCTAGCGGGAGCACAGATACGCAGTATTTT. Complete variable domain (other parts from reference TRBV5-1 and TRBJ2-3): KAGVTQTPRYLIKTRGQQVTLSCSPISGHRSVSWYQQTPGQGLQFLFEYFSETQRNKGNFPGRFSGRQFSNSRSEMNVSTLELGDSALYLCASSLASSGSTDTQYFGPGTRLTVL.